Following are 19 T cell receptor beta chains from one sample sequenced in a study of technical replicates of blood from a handful of donors. TCRdb's table, derived via immunoSEQ multiplex PCR, lists solely in-frame clones and lacks some. The sample yields some 81,000 clones, 91% seen once. Sequencing input: T cells isolated from PBMCs. All receptors derive from a human donor in good health.

CDR3 region: CASSPGTRSGQETQYF. The CDR3 region has the DNA TGCGCCAGCAGCCCCGGAACTAGGTCGGGGCAAGAGACCCAGTACTTC. V gene TRBV10-1 combines with J gene TRBJ2-5; maybe TRBD2 (5 bases). Per germline, CDR1 WNHNN and CDR2 SYGVQD (reference sequence). V dropped 6 bases and J dropped 2 bases, with 19 bases sitting between them. The CDR3 sequence is 16 residues long.

The genes are TRBV15 and TRBJ1-5; 10 bases are shared with TRBD1. Trimming removed 5 bases from V and 7 bases from J; junction bases left unmatched: 8. CDR1 is LNHNV and CDR2 is YYDKDF in the germline V gene (reference sequence). The CDR3 runs to 15 residues. In DNA form, the CDR3 reads TGTGCCACCAGCCTGGACAGGGGGGCCGGGCAGCCCCAGCATTTT. Translation gives CATSLDRGAGQPQHF.

The V call is TRBV7-2, the J call TRBJ2-3; D uncertain. This CDR3 is built from 14 residues. Trimming left V 5 bases short and J 3 bases short, with 12 bases between. Germline CDR1 and CDR2: SGHTA and FQGNSA. The CDR3 bases are TGTGCCAGCAGCCCAGATTCCGGGACAGATACGCAGTATTTT. This codes for CASSPDSGTDTQYF.

The CDR3 nucleotides are TGTGCCAGCAGAAATAGCTACGAGCAGTACTTC. Protein: CASRNSYEQYF. V is TRBV2 and J is TRBJ2-7; D is unclear. The CDR3 is 11 residues long. V was shortened by 6 bases and J by 3 bases, with 6 bases between the two germline ends. CDR1 and CDR2 from the germline V gene are SNHLY and FYNNEI.

The gene calls are TRBV6-1 and TRBJ2-5; weak D call: TRBD2 (6 bases). Trimming took 5 bases from V and 2 from J, leaving 12 bases between them. The CDR3 extends over 14 amino acids. The germline CDR1 and CDR2 sequences are MNHNS and SASEGT. The DNA of the CDR3 is TGTGCCAGCAGTAGGGGAGGACTGCAAGAGACCCAGTACTTC. This sequence encodes CASSRGGLQETQYF.

This chain connects TRBV18 to TRBJ1-2; 10 bases map to TRBD1. Germline V gene lookup returns CDR1 KGHSH and CDR2 LQKENI. The CDR3 is 17 amino acids. The V gene end was trimmed by 0 bases and the J gene end by 0 bases; junction bases not matched to a gene: 4. The CDR3 reads CASSPPPGQGANYGYTF. The CDR3 nucleotides read TGTGCCAGCTCACCACCCCCAGGACAGGGGGCTAACTATGGCTACACCTTC.

The chain carries TRBV4-1 and TRBJ1-2; the match to TRBD1 covers 7 bases. V dropped 1 base and J dropped 0; count of bases not matched to a gene: 11. The CDR3 covers 18 residues. Germline V lookup: CDR1 MGHRA, CDR2 YSYEKL. The CDR3 sequence: CASSQAPTRDRANYGYTF. In DNA, the CDR3 is TGCGCCAGCAGCCAAGCGCCTACCCGGGACAGAGCTAACTATGGCTACACCTTC.

The gene calls are TRBV5-4 and TRBJ2-2; 8 nucleotides align to TRBD2. The germline gives CDR1 SGHNT, CDR2 YYREEE (reference sequence). V lost 3 bases to trimming and J lost 5 bases; unmatched junction nucleotides: 6. This CDR3 region has 15 residues. The CDR3 nucleotides read TGTGCCAGCAGCTCGACGGGAGGGGCTACCGGGGAGCTGTTTTTT. It is translated as CASSSTGGATGELFF.

The gene calls are TRBV10-3 and TRBJ1-1, with 7 bases identical to TRBD1. The CDR3 covers 14 residues. V trimming: 3 bases; J trimming: 6 bases; junction bases outside the gene matches: 7. Looked up from germline, CDR1 is ENHRY and CDR2 is SYGVKD. The chain's CDR3 is CAISDPDRAPEAFF. The CDR3 DNA follows: TGTGCCATCAGTGATCCAGACAGGGCTCCTGAAGCTTTCTTT.

The chain employs TRBV4-1 and TRBJ2-1; 11 bases line up with TRBD1. Trimming at V came to 3 bases and at J to 10 bases, leaving 8 bases not matched to a gene. The V gene's germline CDR1 is MGHRA and CDR2 YSYEKL. This CDR3 is 15 amino acids long. The CDR3 region has the DNA TGCGCCAGCAGCCAGAGGGACAGGGGGTCGTTAGAGCAGTTCTTC. This encodes CASSQRDRGSLEQFF.

This chain connects TRBV7-9 to TRBJ1-2, with D perhaps TRBD1 (6 bases). CDR3 length: 13 amino acids. Germline CDR1 SEHNR, CDR2 FQNEAQ (reference sequence). The germline V and J ends were trimmed by 4 bases and 3 bases, with 9 bases remaining between them. DNA for the CDR3: TGTGCCAGCAGCTATGGACAGCACTATGGCTACACCTTC. This encodes CASSYGQHYGYTF.

The chain uses TRBV7-2 and TRBJ2-7, with D tentatively TRBD2 (7 bases). Germline loops: CDR1 SGHTA, CDR2 FQGNSA. Trimming removed 11 bases from V and 0 bases from J, with 20 bases in between. This CDR3 spans 15 amino acids. CDR3: CASEWGGLSSYEQYF. The CDR3 DNA reads TGTGCCTCGGAGTGGGGGGGCCTTAGCTCCTACGAGCAGTACTTC.

The V call is TRBV30, the J call TRBJ2-1; 7 bases line up with TRBD1. Germline CDR1 reads GTSNPN; CDR2 reads SVGIG (reference sequence). This CDR3 is 16 amino acids long. The junction had 13 bases not matched to a gene; V was cut back by 5 bases and J by 3 bases. CDR3 protein: CAWSNKTGVLYNEQFF. CDR3 nucleotides: TGTGCCTGGTCAAACAAAACAGGGGTCCTCTACAATGAGCAGTTCTTC.

This chain connects TRBV29-1 to TRBJ2-1; D is possibly TRBD1 (6 bases). The CDR3 is 15 residues long. Germline-derived CDR1 and CDR2 are SQVTM and ANQGSEA. V was shortened by 4 bases and J by 0 bases, with 13 bases between the two germline ends. The CDR3, as DNA: TGCAGCGTTGTAGAAACAGGGAGCTCCTACAATGAGCAGTTCTTC. This sequence encodes CSVVETGSSYNEQFF.

CDR3 sequence: CASSFRTDYEQYF. CDR3 nucleotides: TGTGCCAGCAGCTTTCGGACAGACTACGAGCAGTACTTC. The chain has TRBV11-3 and TRBJ2-7, with D possibly TRBD1 on 6 matching bases. Trimming removed 3 bases from V and 3 bases from J, with 9 bases in between. Germline V gene data show CDR1 as SGHNT and CDR2 as YENEEA. This CDR3 contains 13 residues.

The chain has TRBV15 and TRBJ1-3, with 7 bases matching TRBD1. Germline V gives CDR1 LNHNV, CDR2 YYDKDF (reference sequence). The length of the CDR3 is 20 residues. Trimming cost V 0 bases and J 0 bases; bases outside gene matches: 14. The CDR3 is CATSRERPYRGERSGNTIYF. CDR3 DNA sequence: TGTGCCACCAGCAGAGAGAGACCGTACAGGGGCGAACGCTCTGGAAACACCATATATTTT.

This chain links TRBV7-6 with TRBJ2-7; TRBD2 is a possible D gene (6 bases). Germline V lookup: CDR1 SGHVS, CDR2 FNYEAQ. Trimming left V 8 bases short and J 6 bases short, with 17 bases between. The CDR3 length is 13 residues. This CDR3 reads CASRRQLASEQYF. CDR3 DNA: TGTGCCAGCCGCCGACAACTAGCTTCCGAGCAGTACTTC.

This chain links TRBV6-1 with TRBJ2-3; 8 nucleotides align to TRBD1. There are 16 residues in the CDR3. The germline CDR1 and CDR2 sequences are MNHNS and SASEGT. The junction had 7 bases not matched to a gene; V was cut back by 3 bases and J by 2 bases. CDR3 DNA sequence: TGTGCCAGCAGTGACCCGGGACAGGCATTCACAGATACGCAGTATTTT. Translated, it gives CASSDPGQAFTDTQYF.

The chain carries TRBV25-1 and TRBJ1-3, with TRBD1 as a possible D gene (6 bases). The CDR3 runs 14 residues. The germline CDR1 and CDR2 sequences are MGHDK and SYGVNS. Trimming took off 10 bases at V and 4 bases at J, with 17 bases between the two ends. The CDR3 nucleotides are TGTGCCACCATAGGGGGATCATACGGAAACACCATATATTTT. Translation: CATIGGSYGNTIYF.